This TCR beta chain was documented in a study of blood T cell repertoires in COVID-19. The wider study: T cells, B-cell-depleted T cells, or PBMCs supplied cDNA or gDNA.

TCRdb's table, derived via immunoSEQ multiplex PCR, lists solely in-frame clones and lacks some. The sample includes about 130,000 clones, approximately 87% seen only once; the top ten take roughly 2.1%. Germline V gene lookup returns CDR1 LGHNA and CDR2 YSLEER. The ends were cut back, 3 bases at V and 7 bases at J, with 9 bases in the middle. The CDR3 sequence is 13 residues long. The TCR comes from a man between 65 and 79 years old with active COVID-19. The chain links TRBV4-3 to TRBJ2-2, with D uncertain. Source material: peripheral blood. CDR3 DNA: TGCGCCAGCAGCCAGTACCCGGGCGGGGAGCTGTTTTTT. Translated, it gives CASSQYPGGELFF.